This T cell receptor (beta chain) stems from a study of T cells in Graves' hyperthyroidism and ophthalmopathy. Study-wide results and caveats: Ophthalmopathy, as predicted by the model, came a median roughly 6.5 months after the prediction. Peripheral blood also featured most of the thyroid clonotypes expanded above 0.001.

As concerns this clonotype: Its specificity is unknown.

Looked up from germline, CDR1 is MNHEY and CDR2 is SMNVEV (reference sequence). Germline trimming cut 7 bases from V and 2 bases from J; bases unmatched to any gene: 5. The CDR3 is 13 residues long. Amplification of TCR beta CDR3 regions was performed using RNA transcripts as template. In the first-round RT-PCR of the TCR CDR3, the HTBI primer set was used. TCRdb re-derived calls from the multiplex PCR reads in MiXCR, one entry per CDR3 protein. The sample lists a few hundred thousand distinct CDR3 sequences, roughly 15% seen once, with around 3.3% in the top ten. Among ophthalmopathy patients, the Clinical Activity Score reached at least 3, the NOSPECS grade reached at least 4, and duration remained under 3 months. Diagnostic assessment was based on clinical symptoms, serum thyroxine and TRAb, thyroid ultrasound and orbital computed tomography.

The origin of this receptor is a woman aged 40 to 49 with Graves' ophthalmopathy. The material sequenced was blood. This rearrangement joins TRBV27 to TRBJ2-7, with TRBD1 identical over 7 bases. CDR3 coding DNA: TGTGCCAGCAAATGGACAGGAACCTACGAGCAGTACTTC. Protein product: CASKWTGTYEQYF.